The present T cell receptor (beta chain) was sequenced within a study of cytomegalovirus exposure and HLA in healthy donors. Concerning this clone itself: Its antigen is unknown.

Whole-study results and caveats: A later analysis reportedly identified an Asian-associated ancestry cluster as carrying fewer N-insertions than the roughly 670-donor mean. For most subjects, TCR beta sequences were reported to predict HLA-A and HLA-B alleles with accuracy. Follow-up analysis later connected one missense variant in DCLRE1C with trimming of TCR beta V- and J-genes.

PCR employed 60 Vbeta and 13 Jbeta primers. Repertoires were generated with immunoSEQ multiplex PCR, while TCRdb's copy carries only in-frame clones and drops some. The sample consists of some 170,000 clones, approximately 80% of them appearing once. Trimming stripped 4 bases from V and 7 bases from J, with 11 bases between. The germline CDR1 and CDR2 sequences are MNHNS and SASEGT. The CDR3 extends over 13 amino acids. This TCR derives from a man between 18 and 35 years old in good health and CMV-seropositive. V and J are TRBV6-1 and TRBJ2-1; D might be TRBD2 (5 bases). Source material: PBMCs. The CDR3 nucleotides are TGTGCCAGCAGTGTCGGGATTTTAAATGAGCAGTTCTTC. It encodes CASSVGILNEQFF.